The clone carrying this T cell receptor (beta chain) was seen a handful of times. The data belong to a study of regulatory T cells in long-lasting Graves disease. The germline CDR1 and CDR2 sequences are SGHTA and FQGNSA. This CDR3 region has 17 residues. Trimming removed 4 bases at V and 8 bases at J, with 26 bases between. Time point described: persistent/refractory GD, antithyroid drugs over 5 years with positive TRAb. Isolated PBMC RNA provided the starting material for the TCR library. Building the TCR beta libraries relied on iRepertoire HTBI primers, and CDR3 regions underwent Arm-PCR. Each CDR3 protein is one row after TCRdb ran MiXCR on the multiplex PCR reads. In the table there are hundreds of thousands of distinct CDR3 sequences, 20% to 25% of which are singletons.

The chain recombines TRBV7-2 with TRBJ1-2; no clear D gene. This receptor was identified in a female donor with Graves disease. Here the sequenced sample was peripheral blood mononuclear cells (PBMCs), taken when the disease was refractory, from a patient treated with antithyroid drugs. The CDR3 DNA reads as TGTGCCAGCAGCTCTCCCCGACGAGGGATTTCCTATAGGGGCTACACCTTC. Translated, it gives CASSSPRRGISYRGYTF.